This paragraph reports one T cell receptor (beta chain). All patients were mismatch repair deficient, assessed by either PCR or immunohistochemistry. TCRs were sequenced from three patients responding to pembrolizumab. This specimen comes from a study of PD-1 blockade in mismatch repair-deficient tumors. Study at large: Patients had 12 mismatch repair-deficient cancer types and were previously treated and progressing.

The assay was immunoSEQ multiplex PCR, and TCRdb's table has in-frame clones only and misses some. The sample holds roughly 130,000 clones, 88% seen once. J was trimmed by 6 bases and V by 5 bases; bases with no gene match: 4. This CDR3 is built from 14 residues. Germline V gene sequence: CDR1 MNHNY, CDR2 SVGAGI (reference sequence). This sample comprised peripheral blood, obtained approximately 70 weeks after starting pembrolizumab. The receptor's source is an adult with mismatch repair-deficient cancer. The chain couples TRBV6-6 to TRBJ1-5, with 10 bases matching TRBD1. The CDR3 nucleotides read TGTGCCAGCAGTCGGACAGGGGGTCCTCAGCCCCAGCATTTT. This codes for CASSRTGGPQPQHF.